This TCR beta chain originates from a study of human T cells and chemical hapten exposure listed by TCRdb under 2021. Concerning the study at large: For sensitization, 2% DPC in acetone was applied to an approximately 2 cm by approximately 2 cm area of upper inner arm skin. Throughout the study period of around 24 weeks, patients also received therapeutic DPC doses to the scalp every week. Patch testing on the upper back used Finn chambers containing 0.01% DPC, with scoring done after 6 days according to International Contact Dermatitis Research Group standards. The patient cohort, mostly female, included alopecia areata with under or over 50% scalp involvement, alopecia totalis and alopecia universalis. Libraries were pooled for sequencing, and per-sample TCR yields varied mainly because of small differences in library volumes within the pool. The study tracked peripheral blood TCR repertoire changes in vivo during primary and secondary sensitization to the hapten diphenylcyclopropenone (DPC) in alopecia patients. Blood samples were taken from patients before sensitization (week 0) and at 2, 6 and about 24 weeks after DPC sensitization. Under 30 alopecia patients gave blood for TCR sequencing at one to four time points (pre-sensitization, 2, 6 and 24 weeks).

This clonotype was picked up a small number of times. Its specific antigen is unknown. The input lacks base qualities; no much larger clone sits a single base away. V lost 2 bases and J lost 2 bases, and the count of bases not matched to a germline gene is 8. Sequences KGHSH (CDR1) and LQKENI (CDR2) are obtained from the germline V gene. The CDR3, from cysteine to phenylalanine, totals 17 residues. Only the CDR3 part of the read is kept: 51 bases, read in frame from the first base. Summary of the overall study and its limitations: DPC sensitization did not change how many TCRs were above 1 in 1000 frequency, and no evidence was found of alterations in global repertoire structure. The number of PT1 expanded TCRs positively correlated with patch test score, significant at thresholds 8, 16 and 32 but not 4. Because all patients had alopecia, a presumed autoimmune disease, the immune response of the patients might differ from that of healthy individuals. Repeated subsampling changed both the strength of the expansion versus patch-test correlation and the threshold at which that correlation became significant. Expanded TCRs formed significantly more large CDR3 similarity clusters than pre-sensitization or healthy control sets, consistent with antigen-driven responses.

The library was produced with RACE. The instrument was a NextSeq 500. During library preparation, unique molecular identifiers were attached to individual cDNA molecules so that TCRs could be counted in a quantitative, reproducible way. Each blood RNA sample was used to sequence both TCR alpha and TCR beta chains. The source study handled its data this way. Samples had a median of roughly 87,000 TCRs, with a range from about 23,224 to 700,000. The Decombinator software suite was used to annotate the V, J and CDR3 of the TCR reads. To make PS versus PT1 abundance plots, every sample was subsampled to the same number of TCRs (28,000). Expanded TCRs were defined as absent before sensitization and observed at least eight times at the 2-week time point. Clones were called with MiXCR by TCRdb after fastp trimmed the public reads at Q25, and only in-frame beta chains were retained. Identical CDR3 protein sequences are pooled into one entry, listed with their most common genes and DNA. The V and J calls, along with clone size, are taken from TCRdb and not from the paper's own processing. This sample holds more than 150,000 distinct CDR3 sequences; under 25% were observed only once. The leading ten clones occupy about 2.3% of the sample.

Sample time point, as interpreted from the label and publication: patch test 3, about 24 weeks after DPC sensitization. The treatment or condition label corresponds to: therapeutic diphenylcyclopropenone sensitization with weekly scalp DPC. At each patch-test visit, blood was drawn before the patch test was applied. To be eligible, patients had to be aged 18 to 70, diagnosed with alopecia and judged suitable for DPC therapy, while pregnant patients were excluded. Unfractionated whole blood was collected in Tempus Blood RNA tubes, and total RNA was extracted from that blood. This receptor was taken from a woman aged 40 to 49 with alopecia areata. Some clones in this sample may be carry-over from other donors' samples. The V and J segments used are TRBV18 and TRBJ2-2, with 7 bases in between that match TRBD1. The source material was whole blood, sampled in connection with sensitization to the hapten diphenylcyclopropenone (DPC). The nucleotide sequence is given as TGTGCCAGCTCACCATACCTGGGACAGCAAAACACCGGGGAGCTGTTTTTT. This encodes CASSPYLGQQNTGELFF.